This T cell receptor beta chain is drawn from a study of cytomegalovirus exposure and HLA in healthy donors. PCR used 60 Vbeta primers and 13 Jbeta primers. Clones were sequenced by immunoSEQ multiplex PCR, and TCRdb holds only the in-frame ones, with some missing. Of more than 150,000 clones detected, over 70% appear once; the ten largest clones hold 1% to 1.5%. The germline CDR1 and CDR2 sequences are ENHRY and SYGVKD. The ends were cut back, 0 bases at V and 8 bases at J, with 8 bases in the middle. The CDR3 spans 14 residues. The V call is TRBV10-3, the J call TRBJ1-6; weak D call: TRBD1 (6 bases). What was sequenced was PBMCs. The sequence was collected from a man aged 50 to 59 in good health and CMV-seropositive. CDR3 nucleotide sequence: TGTGCCATCAGTGAGTCGGGGGGGCATTCACCCCTCCACTTT. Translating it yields CAISESGGHSPLHF.